A single sample is the source of the 17 T cell receptor beta chains below, sequenced in a study of chemoradiotherapy in HPV16-positive cancers. Clones were read by immunoSEQ multiplex PCR, and TCRdb kept only the in-frame ones, dropping some. The sample has under 4,000 clones; about four fifths are singletons. The material sequenced was tumor tissue, taken from a patient who underwent chemoradiotherapy. The receptors originated from a human donor with HPV-associated anogenital cancer.

This clone appeared a few times. The chain is built from TRBV6-6 and TRBJ1-6, with TRBD1 matching 7 bases. Germline values: CDR1 MNHNY, CDR2 SVGAGI (reference sequence). This CDR3 spans 14 amino acids. The trim removed 6 bases at V and 10 bases at J, leaving 9 bases unmatched. CDR3 DNA sequence: TGTGCCAGCAGGCAGCCGACAGGGTCCTCACCCCTCCACTTT. Translated: CASRQPTGSSPLHF.

This clone was seen a handful of times. The chain combines TRBV7-9 with TRBJ1-2; 11 bases align to TRBD1. Germline V gene data show CDR1 as SEHNR and CDR2 as FQNEAQ (reference sequence). There are 15 residues in the CDR3. With 5 bases clipped from V and 8 bases from J, the junction kept 10 bases outside the gene matches. This chain's CDR3 is CASSPGGQGVLGYTF. For the CDR3, the DNA is TGTGCCAGCAGCCCCGGGGGACAGGGGGTGCTCGGCTACACCTTC.

The rearrangement links TRBV5-1 to TRBJ2-1; D is tentatively TRBD1 or TRBD2 (6 bases each). Germline CDR1 is SGHRS and CDR2 is YFSETQ. CDR3 length: 14 residues. Trimming cost V 4 bases and J 10 bases, with 18 bases left between them. CDR3 bases: TGCGCCAGCAGCACCGGGGGCGATGGGGGGGAGCAGTTCTTC. Protein sequence: CASSTGGDGGEQFF.

This clone was recorded once. CDR3 sequence reads: CASSHAPRETQYF. CDR3 coding DNA: TGTGCCAGCAGCCATGCTCCAAGGGAGACCCAGTACTTC. The chain recombines TRBV14 with TRBJ2-5; unclear D gene. The CDR3 covers 13 residues. Germline-derived CDR1 and CDR2 are SGHDN and FVKESK. V was clipped by 3 bases and J by 5 bases, with 10 bases between them.

This clone has a handful of counts. V and J are TRBV9 and TRBJ1-1, with no clear D. The germline V gene encodes CDR1 SGDLS and CDR2 YYNGEE. The CDR3 runs to 13 residues. Trimming cost V 0 bases and J 1 base, with 4 bases left between them. The DNA for the CDR3 is TGTGCCAGCAGCGTAGGTTCGAACACTGAAGCTTTCTTT. Translating gives CASSVGSNTEAFF.

This sequence joins TRBV19 and TRBJ2-5; unclear D gene. The CDR3 contains 11 residues. V lost 4 bases to trimming and J lost 0 bases, with 0 bases between them. Germline V gene data show CDR1 as LNHDA and CDR2 as SQIVND (reference sequence). The CDR3 sequence: CASSNQETQYF. The CDR3 DNA reads TGTGCCAGTAGTAACCAAGAGACCCAGTACTTC.

The V gene is TRBV30, the J gene TRBJ2-3; the D gene is possibly TRBD2 (5 bases). Trimming removed 4 bases from V and 3 bases from J, with 8 bases in between. The V gene's germline CDR1 is GTSNPN and CDR2 SVGIG (reference sequence). The CDR3 is 12 amino acids. CDR3 protein: CAWNGETDTQYF. CDR3 bases: TGTGCCTGGAACGGGGAAACAGATACGCAGTATTTT.

This sequence joins TRBV11-2 and TRBJ2-7; 7 nucleotides match TRBD1. Germline CDR1 is SGHAT and CDR2 is FQNNGV. With 4 bases clipped from V and 0 bases from J, the junction kept 9 bases outside the gene matches. The CDR3 covers 16 residues. The CDR3 DNA reads TGTGCCAGCAGCTCTACCTGGACAGGAAACTCCTACGAGCAGTACTTC. Translating it yields CASSSTWTGNSYEQYF.

This clone was picked up a small number of times. The chain is built from TRBV9 and TRBJ2-1, with D possibly being TRBD2 (5 bases). There are 13 residues in the CDR3. Trimming cost V 3 bases and J 7 bases, with 11 bases left between them. Per germline, CDR1 SGDLS and CDR2 YYNGEE. This chain's CDR3 is CASSADYLNEQFF. The CDR3 DNA follows: TGTGCCAGCAGCGCAGACTATCTTAATGAGCAGTTCTTC.

J is TRBJ1-2 and V is TRBV28; D gene unclear. The CDR3 contains 12 residues. Deletions cut 3 bases from V and 6 bases from J, with 8 bases between. Germline assignment: CDR1 MDHEN and CDR2 SYDVKM. For the CDR3, the DNA is TGTGCCAGCAGTTTGCAAATTCATGGCTACACCTTC. Protein: CASSLQIHGYTF.

As to this clone: One end of the junction is discordant with germline, which a read error may explain. The chain links TRBV7-9 to TRBJ2-5, with unresolved D. CDR3 length: 12 amino acids. Germline V lookup: CDR1 SEHNR, CDR2 FQNEAQ (reference sequence). The CDR3 nucleotides are TGTGCCACCAGCTGGGCAGAAGAGACCCAGTACTTC. It translates to CATSWAEETQYF.

The chain couples TRBV10-3 to TRBJ2-7; a possible D gene is TRBD2 (5 bases). The V end was cut by 3 bases, the J end by 5 bases, with 11 bases between. The CDR3 is 13 amino acids. Germline CDR1 ENHRY, CDR2 SYGVKD. This CDR3 is CAISDPSNHEQYF. The CDR3 DNA is TGTGCCATCAGTGACCCTAGCAACCACGAGCAGTACTTC.

The chain recombines TRBV5-1 with TRBJ2-7; D call uncertain. The CDR3 has 13 amino acids. Germline-derived CDR1 and CDR2 are SGHRS and YFSETQ. Trimming removed 1 base from V and 3 bases from J, with 8 bases in between. The CDR3 nucleotides read TGCGCCAGCAGCTTGAAAGGCAACTACGAGCAGTACTTC. It encodes CASSLKGNYEQYF.

The gene calls are TRBV19 and TRBJ1-5; no clear D. V was pared by 3 bases and J by 4 bases, with 10 bases between. The CDR3 spans 14 residues. Germline-derived CDR1 and CDR2 are LNHDA and SQIVND (reference sequence). CDR3 loop: CASSIADINQPQHF. Here the CDR3 DNA reads TGTGCCAGTAGTATTGCCGACATAAATCAGCCCCAGCATTTT.

The J gene is TRBJ1-4, the V gene TRBV29-1; the match to TRBD1 covers 7 bases. V dropped 7 bases and J dropped 11; count of bases not matched to a gene: 4. CDR1 is SQVTM, CDR2 ANQGSEA, per germline. The CDR3 totals 10 residues. The DNA of the CDR3 is TGCAGCGCAATGACAGGGAAACTGTTTTTT. The encoded protein is CSAMTGKLFF.

The chain carries TRBV27 and TRBJ2-2; no definite D call. Trimming removed 5 bases at V and 6 bases at J, with 16 bases between. This CDR3 is 15 amino acids long. Germline CDR1 reads MNHEY; CDR2 reads SMNVEV (reference sequence). CDR3 nucleotides: TGTGCCAGCAGTCGAGAAGCTTCCTCGGCCGGGGAGCTGTTTTTT. Protein product: CASSREASSAGELFF.

The chain has TRBV19 and TRBJ2-7; either TRBD1 or TRBD2 may supply D (5 bases each). The V and J ends lost 4 bases and 3 bases respectively, with 19 bases between them. The CDR3 runs 16 residues. CDR1 is LNHDA and CDR2 is SQIVND in the germline V gene (reference sequence). The CDR3 protein is CASSTGPRGGIYEQYF. Written as DNA, the CDR3 is TGTGCCAGTAGTACGGGACCAAGGGGTGGTATCTACGAGCAGTACTTC.